This T cell receptor (beta chain) was retrieved from a study of identical twins. Study-level findings and limits: Twins' surplus sharing was weaker for beta out-of-frame sequences. It was cross-sectional statistical analysis, not following the same donors, that the conclusions relied on.

The sample holds a few counts of this clonotype. Its matching antigen is unknown. One entry per CDR3 protein results from TCRdb running MiXCR on the 5' RACE reads. The table lists roughly 1.6 million distinct CDR3 sequences, less than 40% of them singletons, with less than 0.35% in the top ten. Sequences were obtained from cord blood. The receptor's source is a newborn girl in good health.

The CDR3 sequence: CSARDSGTQYF. DNA for the CDR3: TGCAGTGCTCGCGACAGTGGGACCCAGTACTTC. J is TRBJ2-5 and V is TRBV20-1; maybe TRBD1 (5 bases). The V end lost 5 bases, the J end lost 7 bases, and 11 bases lay between the germline ends. CDR1 is DFQATT, CDR2 SNEGSKA, per germline (reference sequence). This CDR3 spans 11 amino acids.